The T cell receptor (beta chain) described here comes from a study of shared clonotypes between healthy human individuals (TCRdb year 2020). Notes on the research overall: A couple of women and a few men aged 18 to 49 years were included in the cohort. For each donor, CD4 naive and CD4 memory were each given three plates, CD8 naive was given two plates, and CD8 memory was given one plate. Blood TCR repertoires of about 5 healthy adults were deeply sequenced to estimate repertoire size and the extent of clonotype sharing between individuals. Libraries were prepared and TCR repertoires were sequenced by different laboratories using diverse techniques, in order to increase sequencing depth and limit assay-specific biases. Per donor, leukapheresis produced somewhere between about 0.85 and 10 billion PBMCs.

In the case of this clone: Its antigen remains undetermined. No much larger clonotype is one base removed from it; base qualities were not supplied.

Using the deep immunoSEQ assay, multiplex PCR amplified TCR CDR3 regions from genomic DNA. Extracted genomic DNA from each cell subset was distributed evenly across all wells of several immunoSEQ 96-well plates, and each plate was treated as a replicate. Each replicate PCR for sorted subsets received 200 ng genomic DNA, equal to roughly 30,000 T cell genomes. Purified libraries were measured with a Qubit 3.0 fluorometer, size-checked on a Bioanalyzer 2100, and measured again with the KAPA Library Quantification kit. Each immunoSEQ 96-well plate was sequenced on its own single-read 150-cycle Illumina NextSeq 550 flow cell. As for the authors' bioinformatics: The immunoSEQ output contained only junctional sequences without quality scores, so filtering could not match that applied to full-length reads. To assign V/J genes and CDR3, sequences were annotated against IMGT germline references using PyIR, a Python wrapper for IgBLAST v1.9. Any read was removed if the V/J assignment was weak (E-value above 1e-6), the CDR3 was missing, or the read contained stop codons, out-of-frame junctions, or ambiguous translated residues. V3J clonotypes were defined as sequences sharing an identical inferred V gene, J gene, and CDR3 amino acid sequence. Percentage overlap between repertoires was calculated by dividing the number of shared unique clonotypes by the size of the smaller repertoire. Three approaches were used to assess repertoire richness: RTK rarefaction, the Chao1 estimator, and Recon v2.1 estimates of unobserved clonotypes. Generation probabilities were computed with OLGA for all TCRbeta clonotypes obtained by the gDNA method from four donors. The table was pulled from immuneACCESS by TCRdb, which kept in-frame rearrangements only. Such tables lose some clones; where checked, under half of the loss comes from unresolved V genes, and the rest has no known cause. The V and J calls and clone size were taken over from that table, and D and trimming were inferred from the DNA. Present in this sample are roughly 700,000 clones, around two thirds of which were seen just once. The ten most abundant clones make up more than 1.5% of the sample.

The donors were healthy, HIV-negative adults who had no recently reported acute infections or vaccinations. Every donor was a Caucasian adult living in Nashville, Tennessee, USA. CD4+ T cells were enriched through magnetic negative selection, after which naive cells were positively selected on CD45RA and the remaining negative fraction served as the memory subset. Blood was obtained by leukapheresis, after which PBMCs were separated by Ficoll-Histopaque density gradient centrifugation and cryopreserved in liquid nitrogen vapor phase. Purity and quantity of every magnetically sorted T cell population were checked by analytical flow cytometry. Each sorted fraction had its genomic DNA isolated and then quantified by UV absorbance on a Nanodrop 2000c. CDR1 and CDR2, per the germline V gene, are MDHEN and SYDVKM. Trimming takes 10 bases off V and 4 bases off J; junction bases not matched to a gene: 7. From the cysteine up to the phenylalanine, the CDR3 has a length of 13 residues. Of all the DNA, just the CDR3 is kept, 39 bases in frame from base 1.

Points the paper makes about the study in general: Larger estimated clonotype richness was generally found for naive subsets than for memory subsets. Higher generation probabilities were observed for clonotypes shared by all four sorted-subset donors than for non-shared clonotypes. Incomplete sequencing was indicated by rarefaction of sorted-subset datasets, despite the large sequencing depth. The genetic and exposure-history diversity represented was limited by the small number of donors. When a few donors were compared, the shared fraction of clonotypes was 5% to 6.5% for naive CD4, over 3% for naive CD8, about 2.4% for memory CD4, and less than 0.5% for memory CD8. Sampling was restricted to blood, and TCR repertoires in tissue are likely to differ from TCR repertoires in blood. Based on pairwise subsampling, the degree of clonotype sharing among donors was expected to be affected by sequencing depth.

The receptor was isolated from a woman between 25 and 40 years old in good health. The chain links TRBV28 with TRBJ2-7, and TRBD1 matches 10 of the central bases. Sequenced material: memory CD4+ T cells sorted from blood. Interpreted using the paper, the cell subset or site label stands for: CD45RA-negative fraction. The CDR3 reads CATRDRGRYEQYF. The sequence in DNA is TGTGCCACCCGGGACAGGGGAAGGTACGAGCAGTACTTC.